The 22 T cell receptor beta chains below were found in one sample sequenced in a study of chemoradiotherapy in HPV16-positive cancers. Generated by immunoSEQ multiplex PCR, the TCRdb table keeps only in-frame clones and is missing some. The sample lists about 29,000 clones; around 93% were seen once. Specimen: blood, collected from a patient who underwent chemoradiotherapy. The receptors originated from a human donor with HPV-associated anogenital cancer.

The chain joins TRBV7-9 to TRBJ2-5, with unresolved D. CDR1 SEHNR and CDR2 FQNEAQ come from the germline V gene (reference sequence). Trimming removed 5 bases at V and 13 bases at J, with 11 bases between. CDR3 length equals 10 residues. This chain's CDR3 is CASSGVTWYF. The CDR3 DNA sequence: TGTGCCAGCAGCGGGGTAACCTGGTACTTC.

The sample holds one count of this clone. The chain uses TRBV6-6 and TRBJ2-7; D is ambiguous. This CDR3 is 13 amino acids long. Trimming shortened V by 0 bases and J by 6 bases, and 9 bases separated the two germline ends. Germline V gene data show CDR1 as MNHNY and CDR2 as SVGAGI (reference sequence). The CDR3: CASSYSLRREQYF. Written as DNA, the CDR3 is TGTGCCAGCAGTTACTCCCTGCGACGCGAGCAGTACTTC.

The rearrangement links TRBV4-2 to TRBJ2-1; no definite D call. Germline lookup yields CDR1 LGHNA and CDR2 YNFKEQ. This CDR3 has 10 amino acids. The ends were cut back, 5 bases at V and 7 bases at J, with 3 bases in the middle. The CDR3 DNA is TGTGCCAGCAGCGCAAATGAGCAGTTCTTC. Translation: CASSANEQFF.

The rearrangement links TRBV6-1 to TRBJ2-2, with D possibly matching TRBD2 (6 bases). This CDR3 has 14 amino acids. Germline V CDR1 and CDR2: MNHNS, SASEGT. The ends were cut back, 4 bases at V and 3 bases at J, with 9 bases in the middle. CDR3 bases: TGTGCCAGCAGTGTAGGGGAGGACACCGGGGAGCTGTTTTTT. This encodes CASSVGEDTGELFF.

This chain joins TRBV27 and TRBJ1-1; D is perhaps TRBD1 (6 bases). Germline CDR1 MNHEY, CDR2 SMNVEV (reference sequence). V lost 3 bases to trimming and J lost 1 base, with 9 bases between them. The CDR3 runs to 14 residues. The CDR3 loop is CASSFGTPNTEAFF. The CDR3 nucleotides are TGTGCCAGCAGTTTCGGGACACCGAACACTGAAGCTTTCTTT.

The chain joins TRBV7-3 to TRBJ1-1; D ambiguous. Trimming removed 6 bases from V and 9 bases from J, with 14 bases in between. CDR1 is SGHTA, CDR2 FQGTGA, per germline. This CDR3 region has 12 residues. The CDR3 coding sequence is TGTGCCAGCAGGGGAAGTGGCCCGCAAGCTTTCTTT. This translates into CASRGSGPQAFF.

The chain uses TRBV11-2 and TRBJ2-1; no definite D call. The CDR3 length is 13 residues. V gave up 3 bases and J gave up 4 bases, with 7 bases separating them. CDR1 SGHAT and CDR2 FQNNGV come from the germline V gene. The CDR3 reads CASSLSSYNEQFF. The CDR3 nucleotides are TGTGCCAGCAGCTTGTCTAGTTACAATGAGCAGTTCTTC.

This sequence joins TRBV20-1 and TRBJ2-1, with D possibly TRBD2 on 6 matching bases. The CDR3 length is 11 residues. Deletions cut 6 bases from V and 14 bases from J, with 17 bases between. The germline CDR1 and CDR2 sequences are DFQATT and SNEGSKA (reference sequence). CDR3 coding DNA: TGCAGTGCCCCGTCTAGCGAGGCGGAGTTCTTC. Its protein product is CSAPSSEAEFF.

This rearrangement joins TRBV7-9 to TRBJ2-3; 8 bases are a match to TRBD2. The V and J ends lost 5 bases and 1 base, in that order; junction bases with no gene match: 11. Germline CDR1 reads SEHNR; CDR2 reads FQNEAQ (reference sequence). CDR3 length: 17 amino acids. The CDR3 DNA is TGTGCCAGCAGCCCCCGTGGGAGCGGGAGTGGCACAGATACGCAGTATTTT. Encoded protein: CASSPRGSGSGTDTQYF.

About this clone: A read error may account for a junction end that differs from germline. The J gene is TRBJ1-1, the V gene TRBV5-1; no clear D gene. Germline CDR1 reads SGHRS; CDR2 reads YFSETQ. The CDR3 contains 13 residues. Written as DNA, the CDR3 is TGCGCCAGCAGTTTGGAGTCAAGGACTGAAGCTTTCTTT. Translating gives CASSLESRTEAFF.

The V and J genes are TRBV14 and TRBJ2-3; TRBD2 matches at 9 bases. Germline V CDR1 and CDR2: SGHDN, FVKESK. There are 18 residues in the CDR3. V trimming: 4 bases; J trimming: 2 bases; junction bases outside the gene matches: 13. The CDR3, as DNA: TGTGCCAGCAGCCGAGCCAGGTGGAAGCGGGGGGTCACAGATACGCAGTATTTT. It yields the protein CASSRARWKRGVTDTQYF.

For the CDR3, the DNA is TGTGCCTGGGCCGGGGCCCTGCAGGAACCCCAGCATTTT. It yields the protein CAWAGALQEPQHF. The V call is TRBV30, the J call TRBJ1-5; D perhaps matches TRBD1 (5 bases). Germline V gene lookup returns CDR1 GTSNPN and CDR2 SVGIG (reference sequence). The V end was cut by 5 bases, the J end by 10 bases, with 18 bases between. There are 13 residues in the CDR3.

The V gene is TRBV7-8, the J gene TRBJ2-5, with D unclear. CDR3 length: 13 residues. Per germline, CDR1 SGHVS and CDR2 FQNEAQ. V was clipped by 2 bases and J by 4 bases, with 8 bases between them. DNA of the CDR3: TGTGCCAGCAGCTTAAACCTGGGAGAGACCCAGTACTTC. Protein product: CASSLNLGETQYF.

CDR3 sequence: CASSYLDRGNGYTF. As DNA, the CDR3 is TGTGCCAGCAGTTATCTTGACAGGGGAAATGGCTACACCTTC. The rearrangement links TRBV6-5 to TRBJ1-2; TRBD1 matches 8 bases. Germline CDR1 is MNHEY and CDR2 is SVGAGI. J was trimmed by 6 bases and V by 3 bases; bases with no gene match: 6. This CDR3 has 14 amino acids.

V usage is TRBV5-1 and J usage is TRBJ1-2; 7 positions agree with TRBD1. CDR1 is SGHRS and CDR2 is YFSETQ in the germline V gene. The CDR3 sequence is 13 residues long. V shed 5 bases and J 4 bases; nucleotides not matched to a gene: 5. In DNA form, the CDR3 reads TGCGCCAGCAGGACAGGGCGCTCCTATGGCTACACCTTC. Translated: CASRTGRSYGYTF.

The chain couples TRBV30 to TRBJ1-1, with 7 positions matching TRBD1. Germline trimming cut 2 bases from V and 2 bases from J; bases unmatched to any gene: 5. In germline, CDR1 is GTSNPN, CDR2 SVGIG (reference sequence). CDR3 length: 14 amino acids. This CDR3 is CAWSRDSRNTEAFF. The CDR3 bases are TGTGCCTGGAGTAGGGACAGTCGCAACACTGAAGCTTTCTTT.

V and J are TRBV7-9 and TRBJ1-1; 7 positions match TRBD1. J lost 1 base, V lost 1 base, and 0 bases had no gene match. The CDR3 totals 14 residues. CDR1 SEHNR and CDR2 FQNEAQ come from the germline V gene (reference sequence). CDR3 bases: TGTGCCAGCAGCTTAGACAGGGGGAACACTGAAGCTTTCTTT. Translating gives CASSLDRGNTEAFF.

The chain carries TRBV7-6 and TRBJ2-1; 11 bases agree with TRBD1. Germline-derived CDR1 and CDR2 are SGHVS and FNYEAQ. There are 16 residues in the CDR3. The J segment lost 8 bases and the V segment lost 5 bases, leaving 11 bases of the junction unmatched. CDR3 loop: CASSKTGQGAFHEQFF. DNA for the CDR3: TGTGCCAGCAGCAAAACTGGACAGGGGGCATTCCATGAGCAGTTCTTC. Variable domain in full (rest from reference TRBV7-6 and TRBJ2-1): GAGVSQSPRYKVTKRGQDVALRCDPISGHVSLYWYRQALGQGPEFLTYFNYEAQQDKSGLPNDRFSAERPEGSISTLTIQRTEQRDSAMYRCASSKTGQGAFHEQFFGPGTRLTVL.

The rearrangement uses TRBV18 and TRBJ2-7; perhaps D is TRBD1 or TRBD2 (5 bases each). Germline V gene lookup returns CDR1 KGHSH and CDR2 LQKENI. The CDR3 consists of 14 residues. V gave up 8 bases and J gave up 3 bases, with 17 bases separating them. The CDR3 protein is CASLPGTGIYEQYF. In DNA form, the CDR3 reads TGTGCCAGCCTCCCCGGGACGGGGATCTACGAGCAGTACTTC.

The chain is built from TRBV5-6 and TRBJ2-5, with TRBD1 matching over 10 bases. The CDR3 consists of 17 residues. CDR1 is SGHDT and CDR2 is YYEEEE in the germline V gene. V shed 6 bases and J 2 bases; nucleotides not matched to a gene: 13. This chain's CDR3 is CASTLGGQGTIQETQYF. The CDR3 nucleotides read TGTGCCAGCACCCTGGGGGGACAGGGGACCATACAAGAGACCCAGTACTTC.

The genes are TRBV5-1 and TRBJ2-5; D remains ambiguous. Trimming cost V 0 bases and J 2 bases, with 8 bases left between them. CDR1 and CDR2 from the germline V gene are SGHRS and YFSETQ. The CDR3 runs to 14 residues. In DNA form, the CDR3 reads TGCGCCAGCAGCTTGGCTCCACTGCAAGAGACCCAGTACTTC. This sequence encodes CASSLAPLQETQYF. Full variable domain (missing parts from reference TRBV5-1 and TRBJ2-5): KAGVTQTPRYLIKTRGQQVTLSCSPISGHRSVSWYQQTPGQGLQFLFEYFSETQRNKGNFPGRFSGRQFSNSRSEMNVSTLELGDSALYLCASSLAPLQETQYFGPGTRLLVL.

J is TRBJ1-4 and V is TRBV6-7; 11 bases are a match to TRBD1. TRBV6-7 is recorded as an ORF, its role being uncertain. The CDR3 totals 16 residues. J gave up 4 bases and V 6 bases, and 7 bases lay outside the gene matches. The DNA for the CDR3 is TGTGCCAGCAGGAAGGACAGGGGGCCCCTTAATGAAAAACTGTTTTTT. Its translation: CASRKDRGPLNEKLFF.